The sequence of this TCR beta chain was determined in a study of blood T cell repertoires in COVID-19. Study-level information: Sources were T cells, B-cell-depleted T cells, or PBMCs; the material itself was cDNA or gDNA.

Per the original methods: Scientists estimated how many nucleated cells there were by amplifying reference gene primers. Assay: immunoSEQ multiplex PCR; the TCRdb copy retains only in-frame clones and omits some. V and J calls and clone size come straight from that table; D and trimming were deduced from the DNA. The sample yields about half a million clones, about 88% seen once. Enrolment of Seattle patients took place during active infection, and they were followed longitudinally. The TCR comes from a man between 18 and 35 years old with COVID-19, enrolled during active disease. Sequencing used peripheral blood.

The CDR3 loop is CASSQRRGYGYTF. CDR3 in DNA: TGCGCCAGCAGCCAGCGGAGAGGCTATGGCTACACCTTC. The rearrangement joins TRBV4-1 to TRBJ1-2; D gene unclear. The CDR3 extends over 13 amino acids. V was clipped by 3 bases and J by 4 bases, with 9 bases between them. Per the germline V gene, CDR1 is MGHRA and CDR2 is YSYEKL.